This T cell receptor beta chain was found in a study of tumor-infiltrating lymphocytes in primary liver carcinoma (dated by TCRdb to about 2017). In the study overall: The five patients, three men and two women aged 30 to 69 years, had hepatocellular carcinoma (four) or combined HCC and intrahepatic cholangiocarcinoma (one). Samples yielded roughly 3.5 to 7.13 million productive TCRbeta reads; read depth did not differ significantly between tissue types. For each liver tumor, the study sampled five regions along with adjacent normal tissue and blood, and applied TCRbeta repertoire sequencing, expression microarrays and whole-exome sequencing. Reproducibility between technical replicate repertoires was high, with correlation coefficients above 0.95 and mean shared-clone rates roughly 0.87. The roughly 27 tumor region samples were profiled with Agilent mRNA microarrays so that TCRbeta repertoire diversity could be related to the local molecular phenotype. A total of roughly 35 specimens from 5 patients, comprising approximately 25 tumor regions, 5 adjacent noncancerous liver tissues and 5 peripheral blood samples, were covered by TCRbeta repertoire sequencing. Tumors of the five patients were stage T1-T3 N0M0 with maximum diameters of about 4.2 to 11 cm. Overall study results and their limits: Repertoire overlap was found to be higher between tumor regions (mean around 36%) than between tumor-adjacent (around 17%) or tumor-blood (around 15%) pairs, consistent with antigen-driven expansion. Bulk unsorted samples precluded comparing CD4+ and CD8+ T cell repertoires. Only roughly 7-24% of top clones appeared in all five regions of a tumor, which suggests that tumor-infiltrating T cells are spatially heterogeneous. The top 250 clones made up a significantly larger repertoire fraction in tumors than in blood (p = 0.039). Only the TCR beta chain was sequenced, which likely underestimates true repertoire diversity because unpaired alpha chains were not captured. With just five patients in the study, the authors point out that the findings should be validated in a larger study.

Regarding this clonotype: Its antigen is unknown. Being one base from a much bigger clone, this may be a read error.

Sequences MNHNS (CDR1) and SASEGT (CDR2) are obtained from the germline V gene. V and J lose 4 bases and 3 bases, and a span of 16 bases separates them. The CDR3 has 16 amino acids, counting the end cysteine and phenylalanine. The only DNA kept is the CDR3, 48 bases in frame from the first base. A constant-region primer and ProtoScript II reverse transcriptase were used to reverse-transcribe TCRbeta-specific cDNA from roughly 0.55 ug total RNA. TCRbeta libraries were built with three nested multiplex PCR rounds, a slightly modified ARM-PCR procedure. Each of the first two PCR rounds ran for approximately 11 cycles using multiplex TRBV1-TRBV30 forward primers together with a Cbeta reverse primer. Sample barcodes and Illumina adapters were added in a final 25-cycle PCR with Deep VentR polymerase. Before sequencing, amplicons between 200 and 500 bp were purified from gel using a QIAquick gel extraction kit. TCRbeta amplicons were sequenced on an Illumina HiSeq 2500 with 250-bp paired-end reads. The original pipeline was this. Reads were quality-trimmed with Trimmomatic v0.33, and paired reads were merged with FLASH v1.2.11 to recover full CDR3 sequences. V, D and J germline segments were assigned to the rearranged TCRbeta sequences by MiGEC v1.2.1b. Clonotype statistics and Shannon-Wiener diversity indices were calculated with VDJtools v1.0.0. Except for diversity analysis, only each sample's 250 most abundant clonotypes were used in subsequent analyses to reduce sampling bias. TCRdb handled the public reads itself, with Q25 trimming in fastp and clone calling in MiXCR, and kept productive beta chains. CDR3 protein duplicates are merged, each entry listing the most common genes and DNA. These V and J calls are TCRdb output, not the study's own analysis. Across this sample there are roughly 120,000 distinct CDR3 sequences, with roughly three fifths seen only once. The top ten constitute approximately 9.7% of the sample.

Total RNA and DNA were co-extracted without cell sorting from roughly 20-30 mg of bulk tissue using the AllPrep DNA/RNA mini kit. Surgical resection was performed in China between 2015 and March 2016 on about 5 patients with histopathologically diagnosed primary liver carcinoma. At the time of sampling, the patients were treatment-naive and had chronic HBV infection. Five spatially separated regions were sampled from each tumor: the superior, inferior, left-lateral and right-lateral poles, plus the tumor centre. Histological examination found more than 75% viable tumor cells in every tumor sample. Pieces of fresh tumor and adjacent tissue were cut in half, with one half kept in RNAlater at -80 degrees C and the other half sent for histology.

The source is a woman aged 60 to 75 with primary liver carcinoma and hepatitis B virus infection. The V and J segments used are TRBV6-1 and TRBJ2-1, with the D gene possibly TRBD1 or TRBD2, each one fitting 5 bases. The sequenced sample was liver tumor tissue from sampling region 1. Reading the label with the study, this specimen's cell subset or site is: tumor region T1, superior pole. The DNA sequence reads TGTGCCAGCAGTGTATTTGGGGGTCTCAGCTACAATGAGCAGTTCTTC. This gives the protein CASSVFGGLSYNEQFF.